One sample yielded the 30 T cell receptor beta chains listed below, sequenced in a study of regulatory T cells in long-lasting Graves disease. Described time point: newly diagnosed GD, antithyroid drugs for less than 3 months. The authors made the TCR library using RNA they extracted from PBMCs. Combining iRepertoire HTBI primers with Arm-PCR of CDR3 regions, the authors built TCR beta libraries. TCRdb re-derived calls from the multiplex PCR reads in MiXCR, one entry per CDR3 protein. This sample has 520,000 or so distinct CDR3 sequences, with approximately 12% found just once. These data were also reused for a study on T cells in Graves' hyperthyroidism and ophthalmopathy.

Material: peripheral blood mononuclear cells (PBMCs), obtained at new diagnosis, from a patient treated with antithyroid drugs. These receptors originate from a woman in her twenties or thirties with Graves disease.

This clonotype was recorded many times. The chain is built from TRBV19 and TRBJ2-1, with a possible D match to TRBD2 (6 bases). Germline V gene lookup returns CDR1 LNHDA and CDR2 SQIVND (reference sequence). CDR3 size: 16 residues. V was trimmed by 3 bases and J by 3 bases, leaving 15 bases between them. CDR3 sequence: CASSIPGLNGYNEQFF. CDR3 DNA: TGTGCCAGTAGTATTCCGGGACTGAATGGCTACAATGAGCAGTTCTTC.

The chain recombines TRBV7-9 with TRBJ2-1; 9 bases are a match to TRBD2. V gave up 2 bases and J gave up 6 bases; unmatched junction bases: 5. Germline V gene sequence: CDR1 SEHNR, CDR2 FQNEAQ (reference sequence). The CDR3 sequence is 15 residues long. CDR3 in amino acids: CASSLLSGSINEQFF. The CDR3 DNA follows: TGTGCCAGCAGCTTACTTAGCGGGAGTATCAATGAGCAGTTCTTC. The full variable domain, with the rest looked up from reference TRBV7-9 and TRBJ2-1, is DTGVSQNPRHKITKRGQNVTFRCDPISEHNRLYWYRQTLGQGPEFLTYFQNEAQLEKSRLLSDRFSAERPKGSFSTLEIQRTEQGDSAMYLCASSLLSGSINEQFFGPGTRLTVL.

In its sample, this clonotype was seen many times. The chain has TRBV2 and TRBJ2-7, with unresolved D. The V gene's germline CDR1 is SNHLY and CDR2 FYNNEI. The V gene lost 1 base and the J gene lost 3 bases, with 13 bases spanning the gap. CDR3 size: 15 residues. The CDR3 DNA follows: TGTGCCAGCAGTGAAGGGACCCGCAGAGTCTACGAGCAGTACTTC. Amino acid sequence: CASSEGTRRVYEQYF. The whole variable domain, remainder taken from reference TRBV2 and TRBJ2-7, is EPEVTQTPSHQVTQMGQEVILRCVPISNHLYFYWYRQILGQKVEFLVSFYNNEISEKSEIFDDQFSVERPDGSNFTLKIRSTKLEDSAMYFCASSEGTRRVYEQYFGPGTRLTVT.

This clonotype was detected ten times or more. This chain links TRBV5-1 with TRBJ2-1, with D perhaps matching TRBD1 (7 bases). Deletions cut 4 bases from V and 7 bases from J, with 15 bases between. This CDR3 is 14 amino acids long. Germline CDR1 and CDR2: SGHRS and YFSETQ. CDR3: CASSAGQQGNEQFF. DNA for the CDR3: TGCGCCAGCAGCGCGGGACAGCAAGGAAATGAGCAGTTCTTC. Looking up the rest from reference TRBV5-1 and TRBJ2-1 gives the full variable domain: KAGVTQTPRYLIKTRGQQVTLSCSPISGHRSVSWYQQTPGQGLQFLFEYFSETQRNKGNFPGRFSGRQFSNSRSEMNVSTLELGDSALYLCASSAGQQGNEQFFGPGTRLTVL.

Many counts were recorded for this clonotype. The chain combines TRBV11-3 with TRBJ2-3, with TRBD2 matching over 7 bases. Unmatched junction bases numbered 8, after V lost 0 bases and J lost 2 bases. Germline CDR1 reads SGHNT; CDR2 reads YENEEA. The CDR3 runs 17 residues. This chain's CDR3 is CASSLDYASGYTDTQYF. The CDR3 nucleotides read TGTGCCAGCAGCTTAGATTACGCTAGCGGATACACAGATACGCAGTATTTT.

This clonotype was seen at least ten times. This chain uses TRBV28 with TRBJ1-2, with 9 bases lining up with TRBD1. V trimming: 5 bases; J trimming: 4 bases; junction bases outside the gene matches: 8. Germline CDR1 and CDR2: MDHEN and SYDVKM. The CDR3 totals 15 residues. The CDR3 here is CASSATGGPTYGYTF. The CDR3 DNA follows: TGTGCCAGCAGTGCAACAGGGGGCCCCACCTATGGCTACACCTTC.

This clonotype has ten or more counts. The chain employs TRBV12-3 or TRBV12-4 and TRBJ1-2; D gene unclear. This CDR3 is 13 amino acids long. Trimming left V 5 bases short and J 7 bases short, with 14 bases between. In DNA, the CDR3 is TGTGCCAGCAGTCGACAAGTGATAGGTGGCTACACCTTC. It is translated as CASSRQVIGGYTF.

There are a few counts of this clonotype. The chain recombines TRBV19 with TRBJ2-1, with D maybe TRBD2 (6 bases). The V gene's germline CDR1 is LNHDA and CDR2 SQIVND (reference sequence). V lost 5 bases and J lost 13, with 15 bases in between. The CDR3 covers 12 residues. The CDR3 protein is CASSPGDFPQFF. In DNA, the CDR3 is TGTGCCAGTAGTCCGGGGGACTTTCCCCAGTTCTTC.

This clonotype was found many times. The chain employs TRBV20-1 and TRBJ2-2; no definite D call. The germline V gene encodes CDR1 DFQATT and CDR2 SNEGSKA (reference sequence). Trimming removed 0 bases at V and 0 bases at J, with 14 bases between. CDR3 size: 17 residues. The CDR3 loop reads CSARDRHQASNTGELFF. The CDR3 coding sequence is TGCAGTGCTAGAGATAGGCACCAGGCCTCGAACACCGGGGAGCTGTTTTTT.

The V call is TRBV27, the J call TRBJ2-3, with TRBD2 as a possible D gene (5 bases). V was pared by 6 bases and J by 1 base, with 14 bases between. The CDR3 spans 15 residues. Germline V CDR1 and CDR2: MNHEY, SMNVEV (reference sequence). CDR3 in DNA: TGTGCCAGCAGCAATACATGGCGGGGCACAGATACGCAGTATTTT. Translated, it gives CASSNTWRGTDTQYF.

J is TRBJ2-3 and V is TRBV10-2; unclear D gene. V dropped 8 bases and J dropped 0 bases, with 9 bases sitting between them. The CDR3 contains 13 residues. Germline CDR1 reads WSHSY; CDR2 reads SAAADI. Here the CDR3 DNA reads TGCGCCAGCGCCCCGCCGAGCACAGATACGCAGTATTTT. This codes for CASAPPSTDTQYF.

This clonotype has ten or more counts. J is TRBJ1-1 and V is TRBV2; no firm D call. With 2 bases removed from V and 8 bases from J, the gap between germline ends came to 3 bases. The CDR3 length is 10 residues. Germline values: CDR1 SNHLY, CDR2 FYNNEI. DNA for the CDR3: TGTGCCAGCAGTGAAAAGGAAGCTTTCTTT. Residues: CASSEKEAFF.

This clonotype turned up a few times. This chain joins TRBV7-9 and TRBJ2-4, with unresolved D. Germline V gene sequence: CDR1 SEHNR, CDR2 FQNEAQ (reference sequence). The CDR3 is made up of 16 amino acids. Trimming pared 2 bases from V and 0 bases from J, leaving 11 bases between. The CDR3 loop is CASSLFDGLAKNIQYF. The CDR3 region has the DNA TGTGCCAGCAGCTTATTCGATGGTTTAGCCAAAAACATTCAGTACTTC.

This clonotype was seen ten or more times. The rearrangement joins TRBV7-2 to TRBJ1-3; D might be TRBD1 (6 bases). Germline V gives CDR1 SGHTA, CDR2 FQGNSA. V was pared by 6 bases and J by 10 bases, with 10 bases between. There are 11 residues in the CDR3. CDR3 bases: TGTGCCAGCAGTTCAGGGGAGACCATATATTTT. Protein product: CASSSGETIYF.

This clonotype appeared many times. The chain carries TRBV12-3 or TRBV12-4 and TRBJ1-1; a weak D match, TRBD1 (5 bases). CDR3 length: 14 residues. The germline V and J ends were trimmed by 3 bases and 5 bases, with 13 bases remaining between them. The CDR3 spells CASSFTSGGTEAFF. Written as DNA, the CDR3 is TGTGCCAGCAGTTTTACATCGGGGGGGACTGAAGCTTTCTTT.

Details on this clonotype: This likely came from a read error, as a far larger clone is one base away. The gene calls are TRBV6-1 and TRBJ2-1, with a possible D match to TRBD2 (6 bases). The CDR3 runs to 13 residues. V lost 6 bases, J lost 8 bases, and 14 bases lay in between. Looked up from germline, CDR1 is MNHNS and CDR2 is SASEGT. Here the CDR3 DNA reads TGTGCCAGCAGCGCGGGAAATCTCGATGAGCAGTTCTTC. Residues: CASSAGNLDEQFF.

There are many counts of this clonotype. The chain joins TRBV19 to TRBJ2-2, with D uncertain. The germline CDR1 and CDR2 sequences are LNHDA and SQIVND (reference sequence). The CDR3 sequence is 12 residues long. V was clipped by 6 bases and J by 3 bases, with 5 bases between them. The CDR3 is CASRPYTGELFF. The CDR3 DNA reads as TGTGCCAGTAGGCCCTACACCGGGGAGCTGTTTTTT.

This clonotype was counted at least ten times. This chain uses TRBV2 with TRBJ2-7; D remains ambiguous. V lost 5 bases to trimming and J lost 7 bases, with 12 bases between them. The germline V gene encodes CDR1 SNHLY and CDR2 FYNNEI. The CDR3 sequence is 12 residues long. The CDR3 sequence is CASSPLGHEQYF. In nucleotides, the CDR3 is TGTGCCAGCAGTCCCCTAGGGCATGAGCAGTACTTC.

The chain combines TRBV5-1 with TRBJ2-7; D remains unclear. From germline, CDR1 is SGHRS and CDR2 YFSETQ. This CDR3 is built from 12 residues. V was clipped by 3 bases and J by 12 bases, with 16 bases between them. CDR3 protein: CASSSDTTGSYF. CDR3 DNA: TGCGCCAGCAGCTCCGACACGACCGGGTCGTACTTC.

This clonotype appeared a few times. CDR3 in DNA: TGTGCCGCCTCTAGCGGGGGCTCCTACAATGAGCAGTTCTTC. Translation gives CAASSGGSYNEQFF. The V and J genes are TRBV10-3 and TRBJ2-1; 10 bases line up with TRBD2. V was clipped by 11 bases and J by 0 bases; unmatched bases: 4. This CDR3 region has 14 residues. Germline CDR1 and CDR2: ENHRY and SYGVKD.

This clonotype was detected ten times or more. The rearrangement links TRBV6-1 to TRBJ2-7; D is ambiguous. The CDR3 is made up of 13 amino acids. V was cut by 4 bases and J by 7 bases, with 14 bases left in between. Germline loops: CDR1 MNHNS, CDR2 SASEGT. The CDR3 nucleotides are TGTGCCAGCAGTGGGCAGTGGATTGAGGAGCAGTACTTC. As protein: CASSGQWIEEQYF.

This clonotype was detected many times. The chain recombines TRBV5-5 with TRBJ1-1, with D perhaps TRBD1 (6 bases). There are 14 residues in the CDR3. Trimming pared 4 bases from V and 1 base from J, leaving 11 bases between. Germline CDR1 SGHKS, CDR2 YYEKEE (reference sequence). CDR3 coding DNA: TGTGCCAGCAGCCTCGGGACATCGAACACTGAAGCTTTCTTT. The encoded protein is CASSLGTSNTEAFF.

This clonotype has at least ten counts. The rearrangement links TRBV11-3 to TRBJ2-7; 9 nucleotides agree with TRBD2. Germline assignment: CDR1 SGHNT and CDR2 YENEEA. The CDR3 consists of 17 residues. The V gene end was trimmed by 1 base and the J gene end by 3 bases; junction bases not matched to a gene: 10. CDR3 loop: CASSLVRGGRGFYEQYF. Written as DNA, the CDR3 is TGTGCCAGCAGCTTAGTGCGGGGGGGAAGAGGATTCTACGAGCAGTACTTC.

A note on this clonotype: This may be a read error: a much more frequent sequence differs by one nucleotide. CDR3 in DNA: TGCGCCAGCAGCCTGAGGACGGAGGGTCACGAGCAGTACTTC. This gives the protein CASSLRTEGHEQYF. The chain uses TRBV5-1 and TRBJ2-7; D might be TRBD2 (6 bases). V was shortened by 4 bases and J by 5 bases, with 16 bases between the two germline ends. CDR1 is SGHRS and CDR2 is YFSETQ in the germline V gene. There are 14 residues in the CDR3.

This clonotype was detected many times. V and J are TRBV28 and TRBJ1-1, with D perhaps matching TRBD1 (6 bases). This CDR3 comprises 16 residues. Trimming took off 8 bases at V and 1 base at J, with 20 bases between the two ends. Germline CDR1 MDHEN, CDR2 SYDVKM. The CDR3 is CASPPSLPGQNTEAFF. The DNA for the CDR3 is TGTGCCAGCCCACCCAGTTTACCGGGACAGAACACTGAAGCTTTCTTT.

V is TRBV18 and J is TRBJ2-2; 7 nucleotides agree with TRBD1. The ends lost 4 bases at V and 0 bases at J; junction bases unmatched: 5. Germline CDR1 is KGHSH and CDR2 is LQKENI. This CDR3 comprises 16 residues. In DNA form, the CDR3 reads TGTGCCAGCTCACTGGGGACAGCTCCGAACACCGGGGAGCTGTTTTTT. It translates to CASSLGTAPNTGELFF.

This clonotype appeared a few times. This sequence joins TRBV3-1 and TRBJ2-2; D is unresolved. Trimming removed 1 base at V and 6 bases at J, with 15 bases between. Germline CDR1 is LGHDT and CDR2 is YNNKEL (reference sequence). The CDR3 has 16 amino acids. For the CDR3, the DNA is TGTGCCAGCAGCCAAGGAAGATTGATTAGATCCGGGGAGCTGTTTTTT. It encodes CASSQGRLIRSGELFF.

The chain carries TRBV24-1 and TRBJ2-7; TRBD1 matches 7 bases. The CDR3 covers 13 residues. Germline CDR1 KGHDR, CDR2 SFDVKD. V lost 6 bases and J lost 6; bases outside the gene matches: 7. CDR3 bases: TGTGCCACCAGTAAAGGGACAGAGAGCGAGCAGTACTTC. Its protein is CATSKGTESEQYF.

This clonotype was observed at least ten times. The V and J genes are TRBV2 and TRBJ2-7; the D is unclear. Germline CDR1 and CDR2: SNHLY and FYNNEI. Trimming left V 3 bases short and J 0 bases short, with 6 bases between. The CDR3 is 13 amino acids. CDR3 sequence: CASSDRASYEQYF. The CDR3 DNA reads TGTGCCAGCAGTGACAGAGCCTCCTACGAGCAGTACTTC.

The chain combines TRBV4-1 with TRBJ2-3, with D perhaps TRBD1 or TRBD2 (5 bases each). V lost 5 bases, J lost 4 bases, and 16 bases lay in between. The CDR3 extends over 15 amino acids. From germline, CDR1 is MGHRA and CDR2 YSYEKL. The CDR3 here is CASSDQVLGADTQYF. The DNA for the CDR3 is TGCGCCAGCAGCGACCAGGTTCTGGGGGCAGATACGCAGTATTTT.